The clone carrying this TCR beta chain showed up just a few times. The data originate from a study of T cells in Graves' hyperthyroidism and ophthalmopathy. Germline loops: CDR1 SGDLS, CDR2 YYNGEE. The CDR3 loop spans 14 amino acids. Deletions cut 3 bases from V and 4 bases from J, with 10 bases between. RNA transcripts were the template for amplifying TCR beta CDR3 regions. HTBI primers drove first-round RT-PCR of the TCR CDR3. TCRdb reprocessed the multiplex PCR reads via MiXCR and lists one record per CDR3 protein. The sample consists of 250,000 to 300,000 distinct CDR3 sequences, approximately 19% of them appearing once. Thyroid ultrasound, orbital computed tomography, clinical symptoms, and serum thyroxine and TRAb underpinned diagnoses.

The TCR sequence derives from a man aged 45 to 65 with Graves' ophthalmopathy. The J gene is TRBJ1-4, the V gene TRBV9, with a tentative D call TRBD1 (6 bases). The sequenced material came from blood. The CDR3 DNA follows: TGTGCCAGCAGCGCGGACAGTTATAATGAAAAACTGTTTTTT. Protein sequence: CASSADSYNEKLFF.